This T cell receptor (beta chain) was profiled in a study of blood T cell repertoires in COVID-19. Authors' data handling: Estimated nucleated cell counts came from reference gene primer amplification. Measured with immunoSEQ multiplex PCR; TCRdb has only the in-frame clones, and not every one. V and J calls and clone size come straight from that table; D and trimming were deduced from the DNA. The sample lists 150,000 or so clones; 80% were seen once. This CDR3 has 14 amino acids. V trimming: 3 bases; J trimming: 3 bases; junction bases outside the gene matches: 4. Germline CDR1 and CDR2: KGHSH and LQKENI.

Sequencing input: PBMCs or T cells enriched from blood (not recorded which). The V and J genes are TRBV18 and TRBJ2-7; 8 bases agree with TRBD1. The TCR was taken from a woman aged 60-70 years who had recovered from COVID-19. In DNA form, the CDR3 reads TGTGCCAGCTCACCGGACAGGGCCCTCTACGAGCAGTACTTC. Its translation: CASSPDRALYEQYF.